This T cell receptor beta chain was obtained from a study of tumor and adjacent non-tumor tissue in lung cancer. With respect to this clonotype: One base away lies a much larger clone, so this may be a sequencing read error.

The library came from three nested PCR rounds adapted from ARM-PCR protocols. One entry per CDR3 protein, called by TCRdb with MiXCR from the multiplex PCR reads. The repertoire includes roughly 81,000 distinct CDR3 sequences, about three fifths of them detected once, and 15% sits in the top ten. No cell sorting was done before RNA was extracted from the tissue. The length of the CDR3 is 13 residues. Germline V gene sequence: CDR1 MNHNY, CDR2 SVGAGI (reference sequence). This sequence was found in a man aged 65 to 85 with non-small cell lung cancer. The sequenced material came from lung tumor tissue. The chain joins TRBV6-6 to TRBJ2-3, with D perhaps matching TRBD1 (6 bases). CDR3 sequence (DNA): TGTGCCAGCAGGGACAGTCGAGTGGATACGCAGTGTTTT. Protein: CASRDSRVDTQCF.